The 19 T cell receptor beta chains below all came from one sample that was sequenced in a study of cytomegalovirus exposure and HLA in healthy donors. A multiplex PCR was run with 60 Vbeta primers and 13 Jbeta primers. The repertoire was sequenced with immunoSEQ multiplex PCR; TCRdb's copy has only in-frame clones and lacks some. The table shows approximately 170,000 clones, with 80% to 90% occurring only once. The sequencing input was PBMCs. The source is a male donor in good health and CMV-seronegative.

The V call is TRBV7-2, the J call TRBJ2-7; the match to TRBD2 covers 9 bases. The V segment lost 7 bases and the J segment 2 bases; nucleotides outside the gene matches: 9. Germline lookup yields CDR1 SGHTA and CDR2 FQGNSA. This CDR3 is 15 amino acids long. The CDR3 DNA reads TGTGCCAGCACCCCCAACGCGGGGGGGACCTACGAGCAGTACTTC. Translated, it gives CASTPNAGGTYEQYF.

This clone showed up just a few times. J is TRBJ1-1 and V is TRBV28, with D maybe TRBD1 (5 bases). V was cut by 3 bases and J by 1 base, with 9 bases left in between. From germline, CDR1 is MDHEN and CDR2 SYDVKM. The CDR3 is made up of 14 amino acids. The CDR3 DNA reads TGTGCCAGCAGTTTGATCAGGGAGAACACTGAAGCTTTCTTT. Amino acids: CASSLIRENTEAFF.

V usage is TRBV27 and J usage is TRBJ1-3, with D possibly TRBD1 on 5 matching bases. This CDR3 spans 15 amino acids. Germline V lookup: CDR1 MNHEY, CDR2 SMNVEV (reference sequence). The V gene lost 4 bases and the J gene lost 3 bases, with 13 bases spanning the gap. CDR3 sequence (DNA): TGTGCCAGCAGTTCAATCCCAGGGTTTGGAAACACCATATATTTT. Translation: CASSSIPGFGNTIYF.

The chain is built from TRBV4-1 and TRBJ2-3; D uncertain. V lost 1 base and J 2 bases, leaving 13 bases between the germline ends. Germline V gene lookup returns CDR1 MGHRA and CDR2 YSYEKL. The CDR3 runs to 16 residues. CDR3 sequence: CASSQVTTFLTDTQYF. As DNA, the CDR3 is TGCGCCAGCAGCCAAGTTACGACATTCCTCACAGATACGCAGTATTTT.

Remarks on this clone: This specimen includes other DNA sequences encoding the same CDR3. The rearrangement joins TRBV27 to TRBJ2-2; TRBD1 aligns across 11 bases. Germline lookup yields CDR1 MNHEY and CDR2 SMNVEV (reference sequence). The CDR3 length is 15 residues. J gave up 6 bases and V 5 bases, and 5 bases lay outside the gene matches. This CDR3 reads CASSPRTGGPGELFF. The DNA for the CDR3 is TGTGCCAGCAGTCCCCGGACAGGGGGCCCCGGGGAGCTGTTTTTT.

This chain joins TRBV4-1 and TRBJ2-2; 14 nucleotides align to TRBD2. Germline V CDR1 and CDR2: MGHRA, YSYEKL. J lost 5 bases, V lost 3 bases, and 11 bases had no gene match. The CDR3 is made up of 19 amino acids. The CDR3 DNA is TGCGCCAGCAGCCAGACTCCCGGGACTAGCGGGAGATGGACCGGGGAGCTGTTTTTT. Its translation is CASSQTPGTSGRWTGELFF.

The rearrangement links TRBV4-3 to TRBJ1-1; TRBD1 matches 12 bases. Trimming took 0 bases from V and 1 from J; bases not matched to a gene: 9. The CDR3 is made up of 19 amino acids. Germline lookup yields CDR1 LGHNA and CDR2 YSLEER. The CDR3 here is CASSQDLEGQGAGNTEAFF. The CDR3 nucleotides are TGCGCCAGCAGCCAAGATCTCGAGGGACAGGGGGCCGGGAACACTGAAGCTTTCTTT.

This chain links TRBV5-1 with TRBJ1-1, with D hard to call. V was cut by 2 bases and J by 1 base, with 18 bases left in between. Germline assignment: CDR1 SGHRS and CDR2 YFSETQ. This CDR3 is 17 amino acids long. CDR3 DNA sequence: TGCGCCAGCAGCTTTAGCGGTGTGACATTCTCGAACACTGAAGCTTTCTTT. Its translation is CASSFSGVTFSNTEAFF.

The rearrangement uses TRBV4-1 and TRBJ1-3; perhaps TRBD1 as D (6 bases). The CDR3 is 15 amino acids. V lost 5 bases and J 4 bases, leaving 15 bases between the germline ends. CDR1 and CDR2 from the germline V gene are MGHRA and YSYEKL. CDR3 in DNA: TGCGCCAGCAGCTTAGACGGGGGGCAAGGAAACACCATATATTTT. This translates into CASSLDGGQGNTIYF.

The V call is TRBV6-5, the J call TRBJ1-2, with D hard to call. The CDR3 spans 12 residues. Germline V CDR1 and CDR2: MNHEY, SVGAGI. Trimming removed 6 bases from V and 7 bases from J, with 12 bases in between. In DNA, the CDR3 is TGTGCCAGCAGGGGGATGGCGGGTGGCTACACCTTC. It translates to CASRGMAGGYTF.

The table lists this clone with a few counts. The chain carries TRBV5-1 and TRBJ2-7; D gene unclear. The CDR3 is 14 residues long. The germline V gene encodes CDR1 SGHRS and CDR2 YFSETQ. V was pared by 0 bases and J by 2 bases, with 9 bases between. In DNA, the CDR3 is TGCGCCAGCAGCTTGGCACAGTCCACCTACGAGCAGTACTTC. This codes for CASSLAQSTYEQYF.

The rearrangement links TRBV5-1 to TRBJ2-5, with 7 bases that match TRBD2. Trimming at V came to 0 bases and at J to 5 bases, leaving 7 bases not matched to a gene. Germline values: CDR1 SGHRS, CDR2 YFSETQ. The CDR3 consists of 15 residues. The CDR3 is CASSLGLGRGETQYF. CDR3 DNA: TGCGCCAGCAGCTTGGGTCTAGGGCGGGGGGAGACCCAGTACTTC.

The V call is TRBV6-5, the J call TRBJ2-7; 7 positions match TRBD1. CDR1 is MNHEY and CDR2 is SVGAGI in the germline V gene. The CDR3 contains 14 residues. V was clipped by 6 bases and J by 2 bases; unmatched bases: 7. The CDR3 sequence: CASSPGQATYEQYF. The CDR3 DNA is TGTGCCAGCAGCCCAGGACAGGCCACCTACGAGCAGTACTTC.

CDR3 amino acids: CASSPEGGYIETQYF. CDR3 DNA sequence: TGTGCCAGTAGCCCCGAGGGGGGGTACATAGAGACCCAGTACTTC. The chain carries TRBV19 and TRBJ2-5; perhaps TRBD2 as D (7 bases). The germline V and J ends were trimmed by 6 bases and 4 bases, with 18 bases remaining between them. Germline CDR1 reads LNHDA; CDR2 reads SQIVND (reference sequence). The CDR3 extends over 15 amino acids. Drawing the rest from reference TRBV19 and TRBJ2-5, the complete variable domain is DGGITQSPKYLFRKEGQNVTLSCEQNLNHDAMYWYRQDPGQGLRLIYYSQIVNDFQKGDIAEGYSVSREKKESFPLTVTSAQKNPTAFYLCASSPEGGYIETQYFGPGTRLLVL.

This clone was found once. The chain carries TRBV4-1 and TRBJ2-7, with a possible D match to TRBD2 (6 bases). Germline V gene lookup returns CDR1 MGHRA and CDR2 YSYEKL. Trimming removed 1 base at V and 0 bases at J, with 13 bases between. The CDR3 contains 16 residues. The CDR3 DNA reads as TGCGCCAGCAGCCAAGGGGGGGTGGATCCCTCCTACGAGCAGTACTTC. Translated: CASSQGGVDPSYEQYF.

This sequence joins TRBV7-9 and TRBJ2-1; D might be TRBD2 (5 bases). Trimming shortened V by 1 base and J by 8 bases, and 12 bases separated the two germline ends. CDR1 is SEHNR and CDR2 is FQNEAQ in the germline V gene (reference sequence). The CDR3 has 14 amino acids. The CDR3 nucleotides are TGTGCCAGCAGCTTAGGTCGGACTGCGGATGAGCAGTTCTTC. Encoded protein: CASSLGRTADEQFF.

The chain couples TRBV29-1 to TRBJ1-1; 7 bases are a match to TRBD1. CDR3 length: 15 amino acids. The germline V gene has CDR1 SQVTM and CDR2 ANQGSEA. V was pared by 0 bases and J by 4 bases, with 8 bases of the junction left unmatched. CDR3 bases: TGCAGCGTTGAAGATCGGGGGCAGGGGGGCACTGAAGCTTTCTTT. It encodes CSVEDRGQGGTEAFF.

V and J are TRBV6-5 and TRBJ1-1, with no clear D. CDR3 length: 13 residues. The V end lost 4 bases, the J end lost 5 bases, and 11 bases lay between the germline ends. The germline V gene encodes CDR1 MNHEY and CDR2 SVGAGI. CDR3 amino acids: CASSFVGRTEAFF. The CDR3, as DNA: TGTGCCAGCAGTTTTGTCGGTCGGACTGAAGCTTTCTTT.

The V call is TRBV4-1, the J call TRBJ1-5; 7 positions agree with TRBD1. The germline V gene encodes CDR1 MGHRA and CDR2 YSYEKL. J gave up 7 bases and V 0 bases, and 3 bases lay outside the gene matches. CDR3 length: 14 amino acids. The CDR3: CASSQDTGAQPQHF. Here the CDR3 DNA reads TGCGCCAGCAGCCAAGATACAGGGGCACAGCCCCAGCATTTT.